The clone carrying this T cell receptor (beta chain) was seen only once. Its antigen is unidentified. This sample stems from a study of blood T cells in healthy people across ages. CDR3 size: 15 residues. The germline V gene has CDR1 SGHRS and CDR2 YFSETQ. V shed 3 bases, J shed 4 bases, and the junction held 7 bases outside the gene matches. The authors ran a second PCR of 7 to 11 cycles using a sample-barcoded 5' primer and a J-beta primer mix. TCRdb independently ran MiXCR on the 5' RACE reads; one entry per CDR3 protein. The sample yields about 930,000 distinct CDR3 sequences, almost 30% seen once. Whole-study findings and limits: Diversity of TCR beta per million T cells declined in a roughly linear way with age.

The data also belong to a second study, concerning T cells of mothers and their children. That source adds: Within related and unrelated pairs, thymic selection shapes TCR recombination output in a similar way.

Sequencing was done on a sample of blood. The chain carries TRBV5-1 and TRBJ2-3; 8 positions agree with TRBD1. This TCR was sampled from a woman in her 40s in good health. CDR3 nucleotides: TGCGCCAGCAGCTCAGGGGGCCTAGGATCAGATACGCAGTATTTT. This codes for CASSSGGLGSDTQYF.